These 25 T cell receptor beta chains were sequenced from one sample in a study of long-term antiretroviral therapy in people with HIV. Survey-level resolution applied to immunoSEQ assay v3.0. Profiling relied on immunoSEQ multiplex PCR, and the TCRdb table lists in-frame clones only, not all of them. The sample holds about 21,000 clones, roughly four fifths seen once. The specimen was unsorted PBMCs, collected 2.2 years after starting antiretroviral therapy. Receptors originate from a man aged 50 to 59 with HIV.

V gene TRBV7-9 combines with J gene TRBJ2-1; 11 nucleotides match TRBD1. The CDR3 contains 15 residues. Germline CDR1 SEHNR, CDR2 FQNEAQ (reference sequence). The V and J ends lost 1 base and 6 bases, in that order; junction bases with no gene match: 2. The chain's CDR3 is CASSLEDRGLNEQFF. CDR3 in DNA: TGTGCCAGCAGCTTAGAGGACAGGGGGCTCAATGAGCAGTTCTTC.

This clone was seen just once. The rearrangement joins TRBV14 to TRBJ2-5; 14 bases map to TRBD2. The CDR3 runs to 19 residues. V lost 1 base to trimming and J lost 3 bases; unmatched junction nucleotides: 10. Germline-derived CDR1 and CDR2 are SGHDN and FVKESK. The CDR3, as DNA: TGTGCCAGCAGCCAAGTATTGGGACTAGCGGGAGATAATAAAGAGACCCAGTACTTC. This encodes CASSQVLGLAGDNKETQYF.

Written as DNA, the CDR3 is TGTGCCAGCAGTTACTTCGGGGGGAGAGTCGCTGAAGCTTTCTTT. Amino acids: CASSYFGGRVAEAFF. This chain connects TRBV6-6 to TRBJ1-1; D might be TRBD1 (5 bases). This CDR3 spans 15 amino acids. Germline V gene lookup returns CDR1 MNHNY and CDR2 SVGAGI (reference sequence). The V end lost 1 base, the J end lost 6 bases, and 15 bases lay between the germline ends.

CDR3 DNA sequence: TGCAGCGTTGTCACCAGACTACGCACAGATACGCAGTATTTT. This codes for CSVVTRLRTDTQYF. The chain links TRBV29-1 to TRBJ2-3, with D possibly TRBD2 on 5 matching bases. With 4 bases removed from V and 1 base from J, the gap between germline ends came to 12 bases. Germline lookup yields CDR1 SQVTM and CDR2 ANQGSEA. CDR3 length: 14 amino acids.

V and J are TRBV4-3 and TRBJ2-7; D gene uncertain. This CDR3 spans 15 amino acids. CDR1 is LGHNA, CDR2 YSLEER, per germline. V gave up 0 bases and J gave up 3 bases, with 12 bases separating them. The CDR3: CASSQDLSSDYEQYF. CDR3 sequence (DNA): TGCGCCAGCAGCCAAGATCTTAGTTCAGACTACGAGCAGTACTTC.

CDR3 region: CASSLQGQGGRETQYF. CDR3 DNA sequence: TGTGCCAGCAGCCTACAGGGACAGGGCGGGCGAGAGACCCAGTACTTC. J is TRBJ2-5 and V is TRBV7-9, with 9 nucleotides matching TRBD1. The CDR3 covers 16 residues. From germline, CDR1 is SEHNR and CDR2 FQNEAQ (reference sequence). The V and J ends lost 5 bases and 4 bases, in that order; junction bases with no gene match: 11.

The genes are TRBV28 and TRBJ2-7, with TRBD1 matching over 9 bases. Germline loops: CDR1 MDHEN, CDR2 SYDVKM. V trimming: 7 bases; J trimming: 6 bases; junction bases outside the gene matches: 10. The CDR3 totals 14 residues. The CDR3, as DNA: TGTGCCAGCAAAGGGGGGACAGGGTCATCCGAGCAGTACTTC. Translating gives CASKGGTGSSEQYF. The full variable domain, its missing parts supplied by reference TRBV28 and TRBJ2-7, is DVKVTQSSRYLVKRTGEKVFLECVQDMDHENMFWYRQDPGLGLRLIYFSYDVKMKEKGDIPEGYSVSREKKERFSLILESASTNQTSMYLCASKGGTGSSEQYFGPGTRLTVT.

The genes are TRBV28 and TRBJ2-7; 9 nucleotides align to TRBD2. This CDR3 spans 14 amino acids. From germline, CDR1 is MDHEN and CDR2 SYDVKM. J lost 5 bases, V lost 4 bases, and 6 bases had no gene match. DNA for the CDR3: TGTGCCAGCAGTTCCGCGGGAGGGACCCACGAGCAGTACTTC. Encoded protein: CASSSAGGTHEQYF.

The J gene is TRBJ2-1, the V gene TRBV29-1; D not resolved. Trimming stripped 0 bases from V and 8 bases from J, with 11 bases between. CDR1 is SQVTM and CDR2 is ANQGSEA in the germline V gene. This CDR3 is built from 13 residues. CDR3 protein: CSVEDWPRDEQFF. In DNA form, the CDR3 reads TGCAGCGTTGAAGATTGGCCCCGGGATGAGCAGTTCTTC.

In its sample, this clone was seen once. This chain links TRBV7-7 with TRBJ2-1; a possible D gene is TRBD2 (5 bases). V lost 0 bases, J lost 6 bases, and 9 bases lay in between. The CDR3 is made up of 14 amino acids. The germline V gene has CDR1 SSHAT and CDR2 FNYEAQ (reference sequence). The CDR3: CASSLAGLLNEQFF. The CDR3 DNA reads TGTGCCAGCAGCTTAGCCGGACTGCTCAATGAGCAGTTCTTC.

V usage is TRBV4-3 and J usage is TRBJ1-5; D not resolved. The V end lost 2 bases, the J end lost 7 bases, and 9 bases lay between the germline ends. Germline CDR1 is LGHNA and CDR2 is YSLEER. The CDR3 sequence is 13 residues long. DNA of the CDR3: TGCGCCAGCAGCCAAAGGGCGGGGCAGCCCCAGCATTTT. Its protein product is CASSQRAGQPQHF.

The J gene is TRBJ2-3, the V gene TRBV27, with 15 positions matching TRBD2. The V gene end was trimmed by 3 bases and the J gene end by 6 bases; junction bases not matched to a gene: 7. Germline assignment: CDR1 MNHEY and CDR2 SMNVEV (reference sequence). CDR3 length: 17 amino acids. CDR3 DNA sequence: TGTGCCAGCAGTTTCACCGGACTAGCGGGGGGGTTTGATACGCAGTATTTT. This codes for CASSFTGLAGGFDTQYF.

The V and J genes are TRBV28 and TRBJ1-3, with unresolved D. The germline gives CDR1 MDHEN, CDR2 SYDVKM. The CDR3 is 15 amino acids. V lost 7 bases and J lost 4, with 17 bases in between. The CDR3 loop is CASTLARAGGNTIYF. The DNA of the CDR3 is TGTGCCAGCACCCTTGCGAGGGCTGGAGGAAACACCATATATTTT.

This clone was seen more than once but under ten times. The chain employs TRBV14 and TRBJ2-5; perhaps TRBD2 as D (5 bases). CDR1 and CDR2 from the germline V gene are SGHDN and FVKESK. The CDR3 spans 15 residues. V dropped 4 bases and J dropped 9 bases, with 21 bases sitting between them. The CDR3 nucleotides are TGTGCCAGCAGCCTGACTACTCTAGACAAGAGGGCCCAGTACTTC. Amino acids: CASSLTTLDKRAQYF.

This clone was seen only a few times. The chain recombines TRBV6-1 with TRBJ2-5; no reliable D call. This CDR3 has 13 amino acids. Germline CDR1 MNHNS, CDR2 SASEGT. V was pared by 6 bases and J by 2 bases, with 10 bases between. The CDR3, as DNA: TGTGCCAGCAGGTTCGGGTCTCAAGAGACCCAGTACTTC. Amino acids: CASRFGSQETQYF.

This chain connects TRBV7-8 to TRBJ1-1; TRBD1 aligns across 7 bases. The germline CDR1 and CDR2 sequences are SGHVS and FQNEAQ. Trimming at V came to 5 bases and at J to 0 bases, leaving 6 bases not matched to a gene. CDR3 size: 15 residues. CDR3 nucleotide sequence: TGTGCCAGCAGCCGACAGGGCCCTTTGAACACTGAAGCTTTCTTT. Translating it yields CASSRQGPLNTEAFF.

The rearrangement links TRBV19 to TRBJ1-4; tentatively, D is TRBD1 (6 bases). CDR1 and CDR2 (germline): LNHDA, SQIVND (reference sequence). V dropped 5 bases and J dropped 4 bases, with 17 bases sitting between them. The CDR3 loop spans 16 amino acids. CDR3 nucleotide sequence: TGTGCCAGTAGTTCCGCAGGGCGCAGGGGTAATGAAAAACTGTTTTTT. This gives the protein CASSSAGRRGNEKLFF.

The chain uses TRBV6-5 and TRBJ2-3, with D unclear. Trimming took 7 bases from V and 0 from J, leaving 8 bases between them. Germline V gives CDR1 MNHEY, CDR2 SVGAGI. The CDR3 length is 13 residues. The CDR3 nucleotides read TGTGCCAGCAAATCTGCTAGCACAGATACGCAGTATTTT. Its translation: CASKSASTDTQYF.

The J gene is TRBJ2-1, the V gene TRBV2; maybe TRBD1 (5 bases). CDR1 and CDR2 from the germline V gene are SNHLY and FYNNEI. The CDR3 extends over 13 amino acids. Deletions cut 8 bases from V and 3 bases from J, with 11 bases between. CDR3 protein: CASLPTVYNEQFF. The CDR3 DNA follows: TGTGCCAGCCTACCGACAGTCTACAATGAGCAGTTCTTC.

This clone was counted a few times. The gene calls are TRBV19 and TRBJ2-7, with TRBD1 as a possible D gene (5 bases). The ends were cut back, 6 bases at V and 2 bases at J, with 11 bases in the middle. The CDR3 is made up of 13 amino acids. Germline lookup yields CDR1 LNHDA and CDR2 SQIVND (reference sequence). The CDR3 region is CASRAGPAYEQYF. In DNA, the CDR3 is TGTGCCAGTAGGGCAGGGCCGGCCTACGAGCAGTACTTC.

This clone occurred a few times. The rearrangement links TRBV7-9 to TRBJ2-5; D possibly corresponds to TRBD2 (5 bases). Germline CDR1 is SEHNR and CDR2 is FQNEAQ (reference sequence). This CDR3 contains 14 residues. Between the trimmed V and J ends, which lost 4 bases and 0 bases, there was a span of 9 bases. The CDR3 DNA follows: TGTGCCAGCAGCTCCTCGGGGTACCAAGAGACCCAGTACTTC. This translates into CASSSSGYQETQYF.

The chain recombines TRBV15 with TRBJ1-5, with 8 bases matching TRBD1. V lost 1 base and J lost 3; bases outside the gene matches: 2. The CDR3 runs 15 residues. CDR1 and CDR2 from the germline V gene are LNHNV and YYDKDF (reference sequence). CDR3 nucleotide sequence: TGTGCCACCAGCAGAGTCAGGGGGCCCAATCAGCCCCAGCATTTT. This gives the protein CATSRVRGPNQPQHF.

V usage is TRBV6-1 and J usage is TRBJ2-5, with 9 bases fitting TRBD1. This CDR3 has 16 residues. The V gene's germline CDR1 is MNHNS and CDR2 SASEGT. Unmatched junction bases numbered 6, after V lost 2 bases and J lost 2 bases. CDR3 protein: CASSEWGTGRQETQYF. In DNA, the CDR3 is TGTGCCAGCAGTGAATGGGGGACAGGGAGGCAAGAGACCCAGTACTTC.

This chain links TRBV29-1 with TRBJ2-7; D uncertain. Germline values: CDR1 SQVTM, CDR2 ANQGSEA. The CDR3 contains 11 residues. V shed 6 bases and J shed 3 bases, with 9 bases lying between them. The CDR3 protein is CSVVDIYEQYF. The CDR3 DNA sequence: TGCAGCGTGGTCGACATCTACGAGCAGTACTTC.

The CDR3 DNA follows: TGTGCCAGCAGTTCGGGACAGGGATACACCTTC. This sequence encodes CASSSGQGYTF. This rearrangement joins TRBV6-6 to TRBJ1-2; 9 bases align to TRBD1. This CDR3 is built from 11 residues. The V gene end was trimmed by 4 bases and the J gene end by 11 bases; junction bases not matched to a gene: 2. CDR1 is MNHNY and CDR2 is SVGAGI in the germline V gene (reference sequence).